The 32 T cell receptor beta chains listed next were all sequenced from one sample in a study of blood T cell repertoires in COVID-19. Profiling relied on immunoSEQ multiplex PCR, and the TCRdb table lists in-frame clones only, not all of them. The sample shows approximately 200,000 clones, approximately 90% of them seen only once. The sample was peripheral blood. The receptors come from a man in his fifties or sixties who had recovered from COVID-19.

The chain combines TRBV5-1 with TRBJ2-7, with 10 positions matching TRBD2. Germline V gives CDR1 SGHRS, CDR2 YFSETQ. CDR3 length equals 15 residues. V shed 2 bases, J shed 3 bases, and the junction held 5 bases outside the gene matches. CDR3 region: CASSFLAGELYEQYF. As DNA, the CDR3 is TGCGCCAGCAGCTTCCTAGCGGGAGAACTCTACGAGCAGTACTTC.

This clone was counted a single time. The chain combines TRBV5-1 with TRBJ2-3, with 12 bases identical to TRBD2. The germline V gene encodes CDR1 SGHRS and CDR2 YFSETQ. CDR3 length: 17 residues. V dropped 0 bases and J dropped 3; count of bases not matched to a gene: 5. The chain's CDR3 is CASSLVSTSGGTDTQYF. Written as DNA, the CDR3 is TGCGCCAGCAGCTTGGTGTCGACTAGCGGGGGAACAGATACGCAGTATTTT.

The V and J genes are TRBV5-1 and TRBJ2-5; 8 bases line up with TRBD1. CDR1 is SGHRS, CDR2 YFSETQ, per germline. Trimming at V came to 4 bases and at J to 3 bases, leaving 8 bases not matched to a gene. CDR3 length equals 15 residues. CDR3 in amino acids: CASSPQGAWEETQYF. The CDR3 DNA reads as TGCGCCAGCAGCCCCCAGGGGGCTTGGGAAGAGACCCAGTACTTC. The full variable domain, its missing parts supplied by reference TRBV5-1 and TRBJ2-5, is KAGVTQTPRYLIKTRGQQVTLSCSPISGHRSVSWYQQTPGQGLQFLFEYFSETQRNKGNFPGRFSGRQFSNSRSEMNVSTLELGDSALYLCASSPQGAWEETQYFGPGTRLLVL.

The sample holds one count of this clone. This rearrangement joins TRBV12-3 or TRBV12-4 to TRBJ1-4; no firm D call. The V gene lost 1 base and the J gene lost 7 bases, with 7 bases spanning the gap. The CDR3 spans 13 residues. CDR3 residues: CASSLGRGEKLFF. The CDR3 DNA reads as TGTGCCAGCAGTTTAGGACGGGGTGAAAAACTGTTTTTT.

DNA of the CDR3: TGTGCCAGCAGCTTGGAGGGGTCACAGCCCCAGCATTTT. As protein: CASSLEGSQPQHF. The chain links TRBV5-5 to TRBJ1-5; D perhaps matches TRBD1 (5 bases). Germline CDR1 reads SGHKS; CDR2 reads YYEKEE (reference sequence). The V end lost 0 bases, the J end lost 7 bases, and 8 bases lay between the germline ends. The CDR3 is 13 residues long. The variable domain in full, with the rest retrieved from reference TRBV5-5 and TRBJ1-5, is DAGVTQSPTHLIKTRGQQVTLRCSPISGHKSVSWYQQVLGQGPQFIFQYYEKEERGRGNFPDRFSARQFPNYSSELNVNALLLGDSALYLCASSLEGSQPQHFGDGTRLSIL.

As DNA, the CDR3 is TGTGCCAGCAGCCAGCCCCAGGAGGCAGATACGCAGTATTTT. Protein sequence: CASSQPQEADTQYF. The chain joins TRBV3-1 (or the pseudogene TRBV3-2) to TRBJ2-3, with TRBD2 as a possible D gene (5 bases). The CDR3 has 14 amino acids. The ends were cut back, 3 bases at V and 4 bases at J, with 11 bases in the middle. Germline V lookup: CDR1 LGHDT, CDR2 YNNKEL (reference sequence).

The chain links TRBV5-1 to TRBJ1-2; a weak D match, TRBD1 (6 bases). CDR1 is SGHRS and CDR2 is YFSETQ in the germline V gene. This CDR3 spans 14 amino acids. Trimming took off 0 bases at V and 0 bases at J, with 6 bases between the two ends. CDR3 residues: CASSLGQANYGYTF. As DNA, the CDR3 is TGCGCCAGCAGCTTGGGACAGGCTAACTATGGCTACACCTTC.

This CDR3 is CASSLSGTSFNEQFF. The CDR3 DNA reads as TGTGCCAGCAGCTTATCCGGGACTAGCTTCAATGAGCAGTTCTTC. The chain links TRBV7-2 to TRBJ2-1, with 9 positions matching TRBD2. Germline V CDR1 and CDR2: SGHTA, FQGNSA. Trimming cost V 2 bases and J 6 bases; bases outside gene matches: 5. CDR3 length equals 15 residues.

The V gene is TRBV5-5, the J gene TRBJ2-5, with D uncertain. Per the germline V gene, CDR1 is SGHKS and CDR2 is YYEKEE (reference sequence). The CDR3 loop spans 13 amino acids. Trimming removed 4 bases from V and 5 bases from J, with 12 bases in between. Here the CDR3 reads CASSAGYFETQYF. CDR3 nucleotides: TGTGCCAGCAGCGCCGGGTACTTCGAGACCCAGTACTTC.

Written as DNA, the CDR3 is TGTGCCAGCAGCGGAGGGTCCGGGGATTACGAGCAGTACTTC. Translated, it gives CASSGGSGDYEQYF. J is TRBJ2-7 and V is TRBV7-9; D possibly corresponds to TRBD2 (6 bases). CDR1 is SEHNR, CDR2 FQNEAQ, per germline (reference sequence). Between the trimmed V and J ends, which lost 5 bases and 4 bases, there was a span of 15 bases. This CDR3 has 14 amino acids.

Here the CDR3 DNA reads TGTGCCAGCAGCCCGTCGACAGGCACAGATACGCAGTATTTT. This codes for CASSPSTGTDTQYF. The chain employs TRBV7-2 and TRBJ2-3; perhaps TRBD1 as D (5 bases). Trimming shortened V by 5 bases and J by 1 base, and 10 bases separated the two germline ends. The CDR3 consists of 14 residues. Germline lookup yields CDR1 SGHTA and CDR2 FQGNSA.

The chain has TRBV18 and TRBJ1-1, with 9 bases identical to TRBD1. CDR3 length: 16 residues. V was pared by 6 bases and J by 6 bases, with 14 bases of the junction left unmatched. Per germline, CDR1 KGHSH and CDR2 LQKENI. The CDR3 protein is CASSKGQGRGLAEAFF. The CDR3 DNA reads TGTGCCAGCTCCAAGGGACAGGGTCGGGGTTTGGCTGAAGCTTTCTTT.

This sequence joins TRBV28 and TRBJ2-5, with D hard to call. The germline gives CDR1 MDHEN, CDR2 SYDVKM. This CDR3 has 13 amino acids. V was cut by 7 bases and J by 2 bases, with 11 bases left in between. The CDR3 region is CASTYRAQETQYF. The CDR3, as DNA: TGTGCCAGCACATACAGAGCACAAGAGACCCAGTACTTC.

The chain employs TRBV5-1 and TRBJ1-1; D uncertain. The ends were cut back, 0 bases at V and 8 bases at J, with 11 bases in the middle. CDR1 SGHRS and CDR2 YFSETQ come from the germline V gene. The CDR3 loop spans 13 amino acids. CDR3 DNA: TGCGCCAGCAGCTTGGACCAGCGACGCGAAGCTTTCTTT. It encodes CASSLDQRREAFF. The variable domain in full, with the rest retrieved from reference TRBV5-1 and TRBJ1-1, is KAGVTQTPRYLIKTRGQQVTLSCSPISGHRSVSWYQQTPGQGLQFLFEYFSETQRNKGNFPGRFSGRQFSNSRSEMNVSTLELGDSALYLCASSLDQRREAFFGQGTRLTVV.

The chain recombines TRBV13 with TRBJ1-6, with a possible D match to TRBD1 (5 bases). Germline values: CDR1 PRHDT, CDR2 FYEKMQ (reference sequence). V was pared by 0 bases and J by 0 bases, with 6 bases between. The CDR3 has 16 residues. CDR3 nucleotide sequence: TGTGCCAGCAGCTTAGGCACAGGCTCCTATAATTCACCCCTCCACTTT. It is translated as CASSLGTGSYNSPLHF.

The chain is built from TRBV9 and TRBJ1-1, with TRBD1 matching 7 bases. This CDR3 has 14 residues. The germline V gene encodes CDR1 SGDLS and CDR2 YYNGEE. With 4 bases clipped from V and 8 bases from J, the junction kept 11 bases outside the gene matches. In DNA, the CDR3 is TGTGCCAGCAGCTTCAAAGGGGGCCCGGGAGAAGCTTTCTTT. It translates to CASSFKGGPGEAFF.

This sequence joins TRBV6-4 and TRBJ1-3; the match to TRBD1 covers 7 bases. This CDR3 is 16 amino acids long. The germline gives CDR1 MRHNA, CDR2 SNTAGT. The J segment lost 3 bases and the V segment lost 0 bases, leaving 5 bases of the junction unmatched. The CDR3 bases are TGTGCCAGCAGTGACTCTAGGGGGCGCCATGGAAACACCATATATTTT. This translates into CASSDSRGRHGNTIYF.

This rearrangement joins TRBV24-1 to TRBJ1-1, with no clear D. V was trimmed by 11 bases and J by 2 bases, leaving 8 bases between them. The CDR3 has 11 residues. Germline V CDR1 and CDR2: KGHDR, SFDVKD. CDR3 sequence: CAIGGNTEAFF. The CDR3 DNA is TGTGCCATTGGAGGTAACACTGAAGCTTTCTTT.

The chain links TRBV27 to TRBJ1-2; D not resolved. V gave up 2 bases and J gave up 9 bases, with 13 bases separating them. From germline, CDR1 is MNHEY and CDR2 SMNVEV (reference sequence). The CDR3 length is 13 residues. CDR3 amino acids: CASSLKSERSYTF. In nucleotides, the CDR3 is TGTGCCAGCAGTTTAAAGAGCGAAAGGAGCTACACCTTC.

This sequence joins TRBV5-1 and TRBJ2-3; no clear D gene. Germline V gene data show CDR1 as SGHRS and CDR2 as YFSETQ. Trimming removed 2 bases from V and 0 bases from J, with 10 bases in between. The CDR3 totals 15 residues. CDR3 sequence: CASSLGSTSTDTQYF. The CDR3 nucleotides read TGCGCCAGCAGCTTAGGCTCGACTAGCACAGATACGCAGTATTTT.

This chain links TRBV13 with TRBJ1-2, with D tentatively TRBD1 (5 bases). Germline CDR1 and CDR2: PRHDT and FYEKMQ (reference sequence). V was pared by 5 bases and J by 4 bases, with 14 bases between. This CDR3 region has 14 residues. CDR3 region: CASSRPSGFYGYTF. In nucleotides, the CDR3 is TGTGCCAGCAGCCGCCCTTCAGGGTTCTATGGCTACACCTTC.

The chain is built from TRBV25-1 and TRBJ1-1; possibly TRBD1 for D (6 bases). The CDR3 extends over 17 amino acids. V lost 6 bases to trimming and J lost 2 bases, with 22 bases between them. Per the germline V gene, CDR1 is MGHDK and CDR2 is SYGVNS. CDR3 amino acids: CASSPRGSRQGNTEAFF. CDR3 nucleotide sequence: TGTGCCAGCAGCCCAAGGGGGTCGAGACAAGGAAACACTGAAGCTTTCTTT.

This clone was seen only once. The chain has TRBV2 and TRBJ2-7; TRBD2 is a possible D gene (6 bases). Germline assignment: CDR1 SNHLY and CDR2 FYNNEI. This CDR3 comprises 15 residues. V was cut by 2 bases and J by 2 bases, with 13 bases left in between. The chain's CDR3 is CASSEHPGVPYEQYF. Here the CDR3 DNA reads TGTGCCAGCAGTGAACATCCGGGAGTACCCTACGAGCAGTACTTC.

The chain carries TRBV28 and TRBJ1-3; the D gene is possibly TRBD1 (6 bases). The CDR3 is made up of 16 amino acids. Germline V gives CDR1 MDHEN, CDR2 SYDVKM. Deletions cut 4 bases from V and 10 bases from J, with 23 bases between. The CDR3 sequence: CASSSPRGAGGETIYF. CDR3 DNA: TGTGCCAGCAGTTCGCCCCGGGGGGCTGGAGGGGAAACCATATATTTT. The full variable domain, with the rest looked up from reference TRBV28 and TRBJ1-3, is DVKVTQSSRYLVKRTGEKVFLECVQDMDHENMFWYRQDPGLGLRLIYFSYDVKMKEKGDIPEGYSVSREKKERFSLILESASTNQTSMYLCASSSPRGAGGETIYFGEGSWLTVV.

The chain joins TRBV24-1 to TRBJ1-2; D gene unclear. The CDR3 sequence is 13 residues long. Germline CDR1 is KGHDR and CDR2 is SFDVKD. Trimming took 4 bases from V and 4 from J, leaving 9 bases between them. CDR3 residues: CATSEMESYGYTF. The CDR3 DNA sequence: TGTGCCACCAGTGAAATGGAGTCCTATGGCTACACCTTC.

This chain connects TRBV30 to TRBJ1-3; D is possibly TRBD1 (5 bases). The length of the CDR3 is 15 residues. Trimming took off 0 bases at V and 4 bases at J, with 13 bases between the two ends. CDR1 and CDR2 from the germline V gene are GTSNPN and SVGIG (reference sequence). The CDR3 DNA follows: TGTGCCTGGAGTGTGAAGGGGAAAACGGGAAACACCATATATTTT. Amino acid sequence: CAWSVKGKTGNTIYF.

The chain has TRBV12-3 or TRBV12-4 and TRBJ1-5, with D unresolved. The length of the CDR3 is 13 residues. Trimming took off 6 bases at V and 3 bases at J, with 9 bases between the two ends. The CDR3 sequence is CASRATYNQPQHF. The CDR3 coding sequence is TGTGCCAGCAGGGCAACGTACAATCAGCCCCAGCATTTT.

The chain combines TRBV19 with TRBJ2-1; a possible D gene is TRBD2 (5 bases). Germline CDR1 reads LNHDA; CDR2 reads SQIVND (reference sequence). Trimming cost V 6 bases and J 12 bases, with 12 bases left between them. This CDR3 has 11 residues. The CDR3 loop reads CASSLGGVQFF. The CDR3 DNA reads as TGTGCCAGTAGCCTTGGAGGAGTGCAGTTCTTC. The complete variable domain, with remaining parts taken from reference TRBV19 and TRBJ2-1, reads DGGITQSPKYLFRKEGQNVTLSCEQNLNHDAMYWYRQDPGQGLRLIYYSQIVNDFQKGDIAEGYSVSREKKESFPLTVTSAQKNPTAFYLCASSLGGVQFFGPGTRLTVL.

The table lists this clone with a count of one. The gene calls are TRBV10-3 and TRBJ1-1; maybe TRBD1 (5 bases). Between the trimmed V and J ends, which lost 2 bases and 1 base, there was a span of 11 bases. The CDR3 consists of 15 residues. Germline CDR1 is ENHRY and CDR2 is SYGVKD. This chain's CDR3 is CAISEPLTANTEAFF. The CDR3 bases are TGTGCCATCAGTGAGCCTTTGACAGCGAACACTGAAGCTTTCTTT.

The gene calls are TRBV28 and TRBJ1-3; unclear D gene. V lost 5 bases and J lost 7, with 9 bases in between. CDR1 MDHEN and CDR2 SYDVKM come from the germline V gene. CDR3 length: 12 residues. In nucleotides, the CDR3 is TGTGCCAGCAGTCCGGCGCGGAACACCATATATTTT. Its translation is CASSPARNTIYF.

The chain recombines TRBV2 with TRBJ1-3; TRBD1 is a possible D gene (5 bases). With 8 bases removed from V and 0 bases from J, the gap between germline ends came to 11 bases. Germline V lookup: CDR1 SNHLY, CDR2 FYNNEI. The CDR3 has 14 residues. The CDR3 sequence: CASRQQSSGNTIYF. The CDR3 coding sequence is TGTGCCAGCCGACAGCAAAGCTCTGGAAACACCATATATTTT.

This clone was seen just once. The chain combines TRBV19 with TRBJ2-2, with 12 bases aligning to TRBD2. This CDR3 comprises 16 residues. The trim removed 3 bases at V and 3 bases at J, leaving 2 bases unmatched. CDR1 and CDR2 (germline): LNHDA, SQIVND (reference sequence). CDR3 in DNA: TGTGCCAGTAGTATGGGGACTAGCGGGTACACCGGGGAGCTGTTTTTT. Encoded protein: CASSMGTSGYTGELFF.